This TCR beta chain originates from a study of beta chain features in type 1 diabetes (dated by TCRdb to about 2018). With respect to the entire study: Mean age, gender distribution, total cell number and subset yield did not differ between patients and healthy donors. A total of under 140,000,000 sorted cells were examined across all samples, and the number of cells per subset was strongly correlated with RNA yield. In the study, recently diagnosed type 1 diabetes patients and matched healthy donors were compared on the TCRB repertoires of their sorted circulating CD4+ T cell subsets. Naive and central memory subsets were obtained from all 30 or so donors, but regulatory and stem cell-like memory subsets were isolated from only 8 patients and roughly 8 healthy donors. Study-wide findings and limitations: Naive, central memory and regulatory TCRB repertoires appeared more similar among patients than among healthy donors. In all four CD4+ subsets, TCRB CDR3 length was moderately but significantly shorter in type 1 diabetes patients. PCR might favor shorter templates, but patient and control samples were amplified and corrected together, so any skew would affect both groups equally. Fewer insertions and more nucleotide deletions at VDJ recombination sites were observed in patients with type 1 diabetes, implying thymic rearrangement abnormalities. Only small numbers of individuals were included in the HLA sub-analyses, which left unresolved whether HLA type had any influence on TCRB rearrangement. Because cDNA was sequenced instead of genomic DNA, highly expressing activated cells could be over-represented, though the groups showed no difference in activation or CD3 levels.

Comments on this clone: Its antigen remains unidentified. Base qualities are not provided; no much larger clone lies one nucleotide away.

The entire amount of isolated RNA was reverse transcribed using the High Capacity cDNA Reverse Transcription Kit, so the sequenced TCRB transcripts were expressed ones. Deep immunoSEQ sequencing was applied to naive, central memory and regulatory T cell samples, giving an average of around 3.8 million total reads per sample. After sorted cells were lysed in RLT buffer, RNA was extracted with DNase-treated RNeasy Micro or Mini kits, with the choice depending on cell number. To prevent cross-contamination, each cell subset was processed individually, whereas patient and healthy donor samples were processed jointly. The immunoSEQ multiplex PCR was used to amplify TCRB sequences from cDNA, yielding 87-bp fragments that span the CDR3 region. Sequencing of the amplicons was performed on the Illumina HiSeq platform. The authors' pipeline ran thus. Synthetic template baselines were used to correct PCR bias computationally, reads within Hamming distance 2 were collapsed, and singletons that could not be merged were discarded. Reads were aligned against IMGT so that V, D and J genes, CDR3 length and insertions or deletions at six rearrangement sites could be assigned. Within each subset, clonotype counts were normalized to sorted cell number, after which true diversity and Gini coefficients were computed with the tcR R package. Repertoire sharing was quantified using the overlap coefficient calculated on TCRB nucleotide sequences. Out-of-frame TCRB sequences from naive cells were analyzed to stand in for the pre-selection repertoire. What TCRdb holds here is the immuneACCESS table cut down to in-frame rearrangements. Part of the clones is not present; checked against another copy, under half of the missing clones reflect an unresolved V gene, and the others are unexplained. The V and J calls and the clone size are those of that table, but D and trimming were determined from the DNA. This sample is represented by about 930,000 clones; 15% to 20% of them were singletons. The ten largest clones take up 0.02% to 0.025% of the sample.

The cysteine opens and the phenylalanine closes a CDR3 of 14 amino acids. Just CDR3 DNA is preserved here, 42 bases in frame from base 1. A distance of 6 bases separates the germline ends of V and J, which lose 1 base and 2 bases respectively. The germline V gene yields SGHTA for CDR1 and FQGNSA for CDR2. Each donor gave one peripheral blood draw, roughly 0.12 L on average, collected into heparinised tubes. A BD FACSAria II was used to sort naive, central memory, regulatory and stem cell-like memory CD4+ T cells with a panel that included CD45RO, CCR7, CD25, CD127, CD95 and CD27. Every sorted population had a purity above 98%. Right away, PBMCs were isolated by Lymphoprep density gradient centrifugation and were stained directly, with no culture step. To minimize batch effects, samples were stained and sorted in pairs, one healthy donor with one patient per experiment.

Sequenced: naive CD4+ T cells from blood. The cell subset or site label, as the study defines it: true naive CD4+ T cells. The clonotype originates from a woman between 18 and 29 years old in good health. The chain is assembled from TRBV7-2 and TRBJ2-1, with the D segment identity uncertain. The nucleotide sequence is given as TGTGCCAGCAGCTTAGGGAGCACCTACAATGAGCAGTTCTTC. Its product reads: CASSLGSTYNEQFF.